This TCR beta chain was recorded in a study of blood T cell repertoires in COVID-19. The CDR3 spans 16 residues. V trimming: 4 bases; J trimming: 9 bases; junction bases outside the gene matches: 10. CDR1 is SGHAT and CDR2 is FQNNGV in the germline V gene. Sequenced by immunoSEQ multiplex PCR; TCRdb stores in-frame clones only, minus some. The data hold more than 150,000 clones, with approximately 80% observed a single time. This TCR came from a man aged 60 to 69 with acute or convalescent COVID-19. The chain links TRBV11-2 to TRBJ2-1; 12 nucleotides align to TRBD2. Source material: peripheral blood. The CDR3, as DNA: TGTGCCAGCAGCTCATCCCTAGCGGGGGGGGCGAGTGAGCAGTTCTTC. It is translated as CASSSSLAGGASEQFF.